This TCR beta chain was observed in a study of early T cells in non-severe SARS-CoV-2 infection (dated by TCRdb to the early 2020s). For the wider study: Because TCR sequencing relied on bulk RNA taken from unsorted whole blood, pairing of alpha and beta chains was not possible. Paper-wide results and their limitations: VDJdb matching was skewed toward anti-spike CD8 responses and likely underestimated virus-specific expansions by missing private and CD4 specificities.

The library was obtained by 5' RACE. The sequencer was a NextSeq 500. To correct for sequencing error and PCR bias, the TCR library protocol tagged individual cDNA molecules with unique molecular identifiers. Sequencing covered both TCR alpha and beta chains, and within each sample the abundances of alpha and beta sequences were tightly co-correlated. In the paper's pipeline: Decombinator V4 was used to perform V gene, J gene and CDR3 annotation of TCR sequences. Expanded TCRs were defined as changing significantly between any two time points under a Poisson model with p below 0.0001. Abundances of TCRs were expressed as counts per million after normalisation to the total number of TCRs sequenced in each sample. TRAV1-2 paired with TRAJ12, TRAJ20 or TRAJ33 defined MAIT TCRs, while TRAV10 paired with TRAJ18 defined iNKT TCRs. VDJdb, accessed 1 November 2021, was searched for CMV, EBV and SARS-CoV-2 annotated TCRs, excluding TCRs annotated for multiple antigens. The public reads were run again by TCRdb, first through fastp at Q25 and then through MiXCR, and only productive beta chains were kept. Every entry covers one CDR3 protein and lists the most common genes and DNA from its rows. Clone size and V and J calls follow TCRdb, not the original study. This sample holds under 20,000 distinct CDR3 sequences; around 5.7% were observed only once. The leading ten clones occupy 6% to 8% of the sample.

CDR1 and CDR2, per the germline V gene, are SQVTM and ANQGSEA. The junction shows trimming of 5 bases on V and 0 bases on J, plus 11 bases between the germline ends. The CDR3 measures 13 amino acids from cysteine to phenylalanine. Kept here is only the CDR3 DNA, which spans 39 bases and is read in frame from base 1. This clonotype was seen only a few times. Its specific antigen is unknown. Within one base of it there is no much larger clone, and no base qualities were kept. Set within a cohort of healthcare workers in London, UK, this nested case-control study involved weekly PCR testing of nasopharyngeal swabs along with blood sampling. Healthcare workers were recruited between 23 and 31 March 2020, during the week of the UK lockdown, and were followed weekly for up to about 15 weeks.

The rearrangement joined TRBV29-1 to TRBJ2-7; the D gene is possibly TRBD1 or TRBD2, each agreeing over 5 bases. Sequencing was done on a sample of whole blood. The sequence was obtained from an adult who was a healthcare worker with PCR-confirmed SARS-CoV-2 infection or an uninfected control (not recorded which). The encoded CDR3 is CSVRGPVSYEQYF. The nucleotide sequence reads TGCAGCGTTCGGGGACCCGTCTCCTACGAGCAGTACTTC.